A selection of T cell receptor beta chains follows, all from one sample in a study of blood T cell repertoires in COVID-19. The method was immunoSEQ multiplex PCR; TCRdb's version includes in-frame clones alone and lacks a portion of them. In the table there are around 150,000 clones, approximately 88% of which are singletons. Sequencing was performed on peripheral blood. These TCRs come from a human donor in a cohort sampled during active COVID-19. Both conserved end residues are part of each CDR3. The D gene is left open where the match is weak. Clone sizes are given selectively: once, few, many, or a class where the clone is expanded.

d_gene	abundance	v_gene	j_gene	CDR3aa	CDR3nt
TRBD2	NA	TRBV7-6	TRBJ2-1	CASSSPFVAGNNEQFF	TGTGCCAGCAGCTCCCCATTTGTAGCGGGGAACAATGAGCAGTTCTTC
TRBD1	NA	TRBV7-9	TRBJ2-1	CASSSDRGLWEFF	TGTGCCAGCAGCTCGGACAGGGGGCTCTGGGAGTTCTTC
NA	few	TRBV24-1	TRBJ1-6	CATSENGNNSPLHF	TGTGCCACCAGTGAGAACGGGAATAATTCACCCCTCCACTTT
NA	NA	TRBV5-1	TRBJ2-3	CASSLASTDTQYF	TGCGCCAGCAGCTTGGCCTCCACAGATACGCAGTATTTT
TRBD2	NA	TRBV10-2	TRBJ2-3	CASSPTSGSTDTQYF	TGCGCCAGCAGTCCGACTAGCGGGAGCACAGATACGCAGTATTTT
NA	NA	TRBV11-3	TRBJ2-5	CASSSGSSTRVAQYF	TGTGCCAGCAGCTCCGGGAGCTCCACAAGAGTGGCCCAGTACTTC
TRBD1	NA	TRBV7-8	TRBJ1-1	CASSLRGQPNTEAFF	TGTGCCAGCAGCTTAAGGGGACAGCCGAACACTGAAGCTTTCTTT
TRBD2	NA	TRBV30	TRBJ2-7	CAWSQRSGGEEQYF	TGTGCCTGGAGTCAGAGAAGCGGGGGGGAAGAGCAGTACTTC
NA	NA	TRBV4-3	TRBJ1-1	CASSQREVTEAFF	TGCGCCAGCAGCCAAAGGGAGGTGACTGAAGCTTTCTTT
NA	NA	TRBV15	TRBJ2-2	CATSRDGQGGTGELFF	TGTGCCACCAGCAGAGATGGGCAGGGGGGCACCGGGGAGCTGTTTTTT
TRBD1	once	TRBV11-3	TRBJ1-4	CASSKGGQGGEKLFF	TGTGCCAGCAGCAAAGGGGGACAGGGCGGAGAAAAACTGTTTTTT
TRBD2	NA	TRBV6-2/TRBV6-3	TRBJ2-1	CASSYRGLAGYEQFF	TGTGCCAGCAGTTACCGGGGACTAGCGGGATATGAGCAGTTCTTC
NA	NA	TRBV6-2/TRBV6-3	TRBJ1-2	CASSYSGGLVSYGYTF	TGTGCCAGCAGTTACTCGGGAGGGCTAGTCTCCTATGGCTACACCTTC
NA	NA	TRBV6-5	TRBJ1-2	CASGGVLHYGYTF	TGTGCCAGCGGGGGGGTCCTGCACTATGGCTACACCTTC
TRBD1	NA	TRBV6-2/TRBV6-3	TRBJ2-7	CASSTRTGPLGEQYF	TGTGCCAGCAGTACCCGGACAGGGCCCCTAGGGGAGCAGTACTTC
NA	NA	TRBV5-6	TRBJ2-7	CASSLVSSYEQYF	TGTGCCAGCAGCTTGGTGAGCTCCTACGAGCAGTACTTC